The 20 T cell receptor beta chains given below trace back to one sample, sequenced in a study of cytomegalovirus exposure and HLA in healthy donors. Primers included in the PCR were 60 Vbeta and 13 Jbeta primers. Profiled with immunoSEQ multiplex PCR; TCRdb holds only in-frame clones, not every one. This table has around 130,000 clones, 81% appearing once. The sequenced sample was PBMCs. The receptors shown here come from a woman aged 40 to 50 in good health and CMV-seronegative.

This chain links TRBV18 with TRBJ1-5; D ambiguous. Germline V gives CDR1 KGHSH, CDR2 LQKENI. V dropped 1 base and J dropped 3 bases, with 7 bases sitting between them. CDR3 length equals 14 residues. CDR3 residues: CASSPQADNQPQHF. The CDR3 region has the DNA TGTGCCAGCTCACCACAAGCGGACAATCAGCCCCAGCATTTT.

The chain employs TRBV28 and TRBJ1-3, with D possibly being TRBD1 (5 bases). V shed 5 bases and J shed 0 bases, with 11 bases lying between them. The CDR3 totals 15 residues. In germline, CDR1 is MDHEN, CDR2 SYDVKM. CDR3 sequence: CASSDGGSSGNTIYF. Here the CDR3 DNA reads TGTGCCAGCAGTGACGGGGGAAGCTCTGGAAACACCATATATTTT.

The J gene is TRBJ2-1, the V gene TRBV4-1; D is possibly TRBD1 (5 bases). Germline V CDR1 and CDR2: MGHRA, YSYEKL. This CDR3 has 17 residues. V gave up 4 bases and J gave up 3 bases, with 19 bases separating them. In DNA, the CDR3 is TGCGCCAGCAGCCGAGAAGGGAATAGGGGATTCTACAATGAGCAGTTCTTC. The encoded protein is CASSREGNRGFYNEQFF.

The chain recombines TRBV6-1 with TRBJ2-2, with 10 positions matching TRBD2. With 7 bases clipped from V and 3 bases from J, the junction kept 2 bases outside the gene matches. CDR3 length: 14 residues. Germline-derived CDR1 and CDR2 are MNHNS and SASEGT. Written as DNA, the CDR3 is TGTGCCAGCAATAGCGGGGGGCACACCGGGGAGCTGTTTTTT. It translates to CASNSGGHTGELFF.

V gene TRBV19 combines with J gene TRBJ1-2, with 8 bases identical to TRBD1. Germline loops: CDR1 LNHDA, CDR2 SQIVND (reference sequence). The CDR3 consists of 12 residues. With V trimmed by 6 bases and J by 8 bases, 5 bases remained unmatched. The CDR3 is CASRPTGEGYTF. DNA for the CDR3: TGTGCCAGTAGACCGACAGGGGAAGGCTACACCTTC.

CDR3 nucleotides: TGTGCCTCCAACAGACCTCCAGGGAAAATGAACACTGAAGCTTTCTTT. It yields the protein CASNRPPGKMNTEAFF. The J gene is TRBJ1-1, the V gene TRBV30; maybe TRBD1 (5 bases). Germline V gives CDR1 GTSNPN, CDR2 SVGIG (reference sequence). The CDR3 is 16 residues long. Trimming took 7 bases from V and 0 from J, leaving 21 bases between them.

This chain joins TRBV11-2 and TRBJ2-2; D might be TRBD2 (6 bases). Trimming shortened V by 3 bases and J by 3 bases, and 8 bases separated the two germline ends. Germline loops: CDR1 SGHAT, CDR2 FQNNGV. This CDR3 is 14 amino acids long. The CDR3 bases are TGTGCCAGCAGCTTGGAGGGCTACACCGGGGAGCTGTTTTTT. Its translation is CASSLEGYTGELFF.

The genes are TRBV28 and TRBJ2-7; weak D call: TRBD2 (6 bases). The CDR3 is 17 residues long. Germline values: CDR1 MDHEN, CDR2 SYDVKM. Trimming shortened V by 6 bases and J by 4 bases, and 25 bases separated the two germline ends. The CDR3 bases are TGTGCCAGCAGCGCGCCGGGTTTGTTGGGGGGATCTTACGAGCAGTACTTC. Residues: CASSAPGLLGGSYEQYF.

This clone has only a few counts. The rearrangement joins TRBV5-1 to TRBJ2-5, with D possibly matching TRBD2 (5 bases). This CDR3 is 14 amino acids long. V lost 3 bases to trimming and J lost 4 bases, with 13 bases between them. CDR1 is SGHRS, CDR2 YFSETQ, per germline. The CDR3 nucleotides read TGCGCCAGCAGCTCGTGGACTGGCCGAGAGACCCAGTACTTC. It translates to CASSSWTGRETQYF.

The V and J genes are TRBV28 and TRBJ1-5; D possibly corresponds to TRBD1 (5 bases). This CDR3 has 16 residues. With 3 bases removed from V and 5 bases from J, the gap between germline ends came to 17 bases. CDR1 is MDHEN, CDR2 SYDVKM, per germline. In DNA form, the CDR3 reads TGTGCCAGCAGTTTCAGGGAGGGGAAGGATCATCAGCCCCAGCATTTT. The encoded protein is CASSFREGKDHQPQHF.

The V call is TRBV29-1, the J call TRBJ2-2, with D possibly matching TRBD1 (5 bases). Trimming took off 0 bases at V and 1 base at J, with 12 bases between the two ends. The CDR3 spans 16 residues. CDR1 is SQVTM, CDR2 ANQGSEA, per germline. The CDR3 sequence is CSVEDPRRGNTGELFF. Here the CDR3 DNA reads TGCAGCGTTGAAGATCCCCGAAGGGGGAACACCGGGGAGCTGTTTTTT.

The rearrangement uses TRBV11-2 and TRBJ2-1, with 10 positions matching TRBD2. The V gene end was trimmed by 1 base and the J gene end by 8 bases; junction bases not matched to a gene: 11. CDR1 and CDR2 from the germline V gene are SGHAT and FQNNGV. This CDR3 has 17 residues. CDR3 in amino acids: CASSLVPSGRERDEQFF. CDR3 bases: TGTGCCAGCAGCTTAGTGCCTAGCGGGAGAGAGCGCGATGAGCAGTTCTTC. Drawing the rest from reference TRBV11-2 and TRBJ2-1, the complete variable domain is EAGVAQSPRYKIIEKRQSVAFWCNPISGHATLYWYQQILGQGPKLLIQFQNNGVVDDSQLPKDRFSAERLKGVDSTLKIQPAKLEDSAVYLCASSLVPSGRERDEQFFGPGTRLTVL.

There are a few counts of this clone. J is TRBJ2-1 and V is TRBV5-4, with a possible D match to TRBD1 (6 bases). Per germline, CDR1 SGHNT and CDR2 YYREEE (reference sequence). V lost 4 bases and J lost 5, with 16 bases in between. The CDR3 spans 15 residues. The CDR3 region is CASSRTTGSNNEQFF. In DNA form, the CDR3 reads TGTGCCAGCAGCAGAACAACAGGGTCGAACAATGAGCAGTTCTTC.

The V and J genes are TRBV6-1 and TRBJ2-7; D might be TRBD2 (5 bases). The germline gives CDR1 MNHNS, CDR2 SASEGT. Trimming removed 3 bases from V and 0 bases from J, with 12 bases in between. The CDR3 spans 15 residues. The CDR3 loop is CASSDGRHSSYEQYF. For the CDR3, the DNA is TGTGCCAGCAGTGATGGGAGACATAGCTCCTACGAGCAGTACTTC.

This rearrangement joins TRBV4-2 to TRBJ2-7; 8 nucleotides align to TRBD2. V was pared by 4 bases and J by 5 bases, with 10 bases of the junction left unmatched. Germline V CDR1 and CDR2: LGHNA, YNFKEQ. CDR3 size: 15 residues. CDR3 protein: CASSRTLAGFDEQYF. The CDR3 coding sequence is TGTGCCAGCAGCCGCACCCTAGCGGGTTTCGACGAGCAGTACTTC.

The rearrangement uses TRBV7-9 and TRBJ2-6; TRBD1 matches at 12 bases. The CDR3 loop spans 17 amino acids. Germline-derived CDR1 and CDR2 are SEHNR and FQNEAQ (reference sequence). J gave up 4 bases and V 3 bases, and 4 bases lay outside the gene matches. CDR3 in DNA: TGTGCCAGCAGCTTGGGACAGGGGGCATCCGGGGCCAACGTCCTGACTTTC. It yields the protein CASSLGQGASGANVLTF.

This rearrangement joins TRBV18 to TRBJ1-6, with a weak D call TRBD1 (5 bases). The CDR3 extends over 15 amino acids. Per germline, CDR1 KGHSH and CDR2 LQKENI. Trimming left V 6 bases short and J 14 bases short, with 23 bases between. CDR3 in amino acids: CASSPSGTGNPSLHF. The CDR3 coding sequence is TGTGCCAGCTCCCCGAGCGGGACTGGGAATCCGTCCCTCCACTTT.

The CDR3 DNA follows: TGTGCCAGCACTTCCTCTGCGCGATACCAAGAGACCCAGTACTTC. It yields the protein CASTSSARYQETQYF. J is TRBJ2-5 and V is TRBV6-6; D is unresolved. The germline CDR1 and CDR2 sequences are MNHNY and SVGAGI (reference sequence). The CDR3 runs 15 residues. V lost 7 bases and J lost 0, with 15 bases in between.

This rearrangement joins TRBV13 to TRBJ1-1; 9 nucleotides line up with TRBD1. The CDR3 extends over 17 amino acids. V shed 3 bases, J shed 1 base, and the junction held 9 bases outside the gene matches. In germline, CDR1 is PRHDT, CDR2 FYEKMQ (reference sequence). CDR3 nucleotide sequence: TGTGCCAGCAGCTTCCTAGGGGGACAGGGCGGGAACACTGAAGCTTTCTTT. It codes for CASSFLGGQGGNTEAFF.

CDR3 loop: CASSDGPANEQFF. CDR3 sequence (DNA): TGTGCCAGCAGTGACGGTCCCGCGAATGAGCAGTTCTTC. The chain is built from TRBV6-4 and TRBJ2-1; D not certain. From germline, CDR1 is MRHNA and CDR2 SNTAGT. V lost 2 bases and J 7 bases, leaving 9 bases between the germline ends. The CDR3 is 13 residues long.